Listed here are 11 T cell receptor beta chains from one sample, sequenced in a study of stem cell transplantation in POMP-related autoinflammatory disease. Profiling relied on immunoSEQ multiplex PCR, and the TCRdb table lists in-frame clones only, not all of them. The sample lists some 4,900 clones; 92% were seen once. Material: CD8+ T cells from PBMCs, obtained after stem cell transplantation. The receptors shown here come from a human patient with POMP-related autoinflammation and immune dysregulation (PRAID). T cells may partly derive from the graft donor.

The chain joins TRBV14 to TRBJ2-1; D may be TRBD2 (6 bases). V was trimmed by 0 bases and J by 3 bases, leaving 21 bases between them. The CDR3 loop spans 19 amino acids. Germline lookup yields CDR1 SGHDN and CDR2 FVKESK. CDR3 sequence (DNA): TGTGCCAGCAGCCAAGATCACCTCATCACTAGCCCCTTCTACAATGAGCAGTTCTTC. Amino acid sequence: CASSQDHLITSPFYNEQFF.

This chain connects TRBV12-3 or TRBV12-4 to TRBJ2-7; 7 bases align to TRBD2. Trimming took 8 bases from V and 3 from J; bases not matched to a gene: 7. The CDR3 consists of 13 residues. In DNA form, the CDR3 reads TGTGCCAGCGGCGGGAGAGGGGACTACGAGCAGTACTTC. Amino acid sequence: CASGGRGDYEQYF.

The V gene is TRBV11-2, the J gene TRBJ1-2; D remains unclear. Looked up from germline, CDR1 is SGHAT and CDR2 is FQNNGV. The CDR3 extends over 15 amino acids. V was cut by 2 bases and J by 4 bases, with 14 bases left in between. The CDR3 bases are TGTGCCAGCAGCTTATTGCCCCCTTCGCGCTATGGCTACACCTTC. Its protein is CASSLLPPSRYGYTF.

V usage is TRBV28 and J usage is TRBJ2-7; 8 nucleotides agree with TRBD1. The J segment lost 3 bases and the V segment lost 5 bases, leaving 12 bases of the junction unmatched. Germline CDR1 and CDR2: MDHEN and SYDVKM. The CDR3 is 16 amino acids. The CDR3 bases are TGTGCCAGCAGTACCCTCGGACAGGGCTTGGACTACGAGCAGTACTTC. Translated, it gives CASSTLGQGLDYEQYF.

The V and J genes are TRBV30 and TRBJ2-1; D may be TRBD2 (6 bases). Trimming cost V 1 base and J 9 bases, with 16 bases left between them. CDR1 and CDR2 from the germline V gene are GTSNPN and SVGIG (reference sequence). The CDR3 spans 14 residues. The CDR3 region is CAWSEWSLGGEQFF. CDR3 bases: TGTGCCTGGAGTGAGTGGTCTTTGGGGGGTGAGCAGTTCTTC.

The V and J genes are TRBV9 and TRBJ1-5, with no clear D. With 3 bases removed from V and 1 base from J, the gap between germline ends came to 11 bases. Germline CDR1 is SGDLS and CDR2 is YYNGEE. The CDR3 is 15 residues long. CDR3 residues: CASSASGISNQPQHF. The DNA for the CDR3 is TGTGCCAGCAGCGCCTCGGGGATCAGCAATCAGCCCCAGCATTTT.

The CDR3 bases are TGCGCCAGCAGCCGAACTAGCGAACATGAGCAGTTCTTC. Its protein product is CASSRTSEHEQFF. The chain links TRBV4-1 to TRBJ2-1, with 7 bases that match TRBD2. CDR1 is MGHRA and CDR2 is YSYEKL in the germline V gene. The length of the CDR3 is 13 residues. The junction had 5 bases not matched to a gene; V was cut back by 4 bases and J by 8 bases.

This chain uses TRBV4-2 with TRBJ2-5; TRBD1 is a possible D gene (5 bases). Between the trimmed V and J ends, which lost 0 bases and 7 bases, there was a span of 18 bases. From germline, CDR1 is LGHNA and CDR2 YNFKEQ. This CDR3 spans 16 amino acids. CDR3 sequence (DNA): TGTGCCAGCAGCCAAGACATAGGGGCCCTAATGAGGACCCAGTACTTC. Its protein product is CASSQDIGALMRTQYF.

This chain uses TRBV12-3 or TRBV12-4 with TRBJ1-5, with 7 bases lining up with TRBD1. The CDR3 is 13 amino acids. J lost 11 bases, V lost 6 bases, and 10 bases had no gene match. CDR3 coding DNA: TGTGCCAGCAGCTCCCAGATCAGGGGGTCCCAGCATTTT. It specifies CASSSQIRGSQHF.

The gene calls are TRBV29-1 and TRBJ2-7; 10 bases fit TRBD2. This CDR3 region has 12 residues. The V gene's germline CDR1 is SQVTM and CDR2 ANQGSEA. After removal of 6 bases from V and 7 bases from J, the junction contained 6 bases not matched to a gene. The CDR3 sequence is CSVRGLAFEQYF. CDR3 coding DNA: TGCAGCGTAAGGGGACTAGCGTTTGAGCAGTACTTC.

V usage is TRBV29-1 and J usage is TRBJ2-7; tentatively, D is TRBD1 (6 bases). Germline-derived CDR1 and CDR2 are SQVTM and ANQGSEA. Trimming stripped 3 bases from V and 2 bases from J, with 11 bases between. This CDR3 contains 13 residues. The CDR3 bases are TGCAGCGTTGAGGGGGCCTCGGCCTACGAGCAGTACTTC. It encodes CSVEGASAYEQYF.